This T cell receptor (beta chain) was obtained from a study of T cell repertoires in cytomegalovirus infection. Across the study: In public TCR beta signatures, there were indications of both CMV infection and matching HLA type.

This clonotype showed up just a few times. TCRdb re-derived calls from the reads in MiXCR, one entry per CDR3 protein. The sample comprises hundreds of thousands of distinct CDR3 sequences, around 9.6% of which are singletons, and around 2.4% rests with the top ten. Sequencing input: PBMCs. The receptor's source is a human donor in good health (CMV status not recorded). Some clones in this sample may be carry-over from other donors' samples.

The CDR3 here is CASSPTGNGYEQYF. DNA for the CDR3: TGTGCCAGCAGCCCGACAGGTAATGGATACGAGCAGTACTTC. The chain has TRBV14 and TRBJ2-7; possibly TRBD1 for D (6 bases). The CDR3 sequence is 14 residues long. V was clipped by 4 bases and J by 4 bases, with 14 bases between them. From germline, CDR1 is SGHDN and CDR2 FVKESK.